Listed below are T cell receptor beta chains from one sample, sequenced in a study of CD8+CD57+ T cells in acquired aplastic anemia. TCRdb re-called the reads through MiXCR, storing one row per CDR3 protein. There are about 95,000 distinct CDR3 sequences in the sample; less than 75% occur only once, and 50% to 70% lies in the top ten. The sequenced material came from sorted CD4+, CD8+, or CD8+CD57+ T cells (not recorded which) from PBMCs. The source is a human donor with aplastic anemia. The CDR3 runs from the conserved cysteine through the conserved F or W. For some rows the clone size is stated as once, few or many, or as a class when expanded; others skip it.

j_gene,v_gene,abundance,CDR3aa
TRBJ2-5,TRBV20-1,-,CSARLSYQETQYF
TRBJ1-6,TRBV7-8,many,CASSTDRDLSSYNSPLHF
TRBJ1-4,TRBV15,few,CATSRDRGEKLFF
TRBJ1-2,TRBV24-1,few,CATSDGGGYGYTF
TRBJ2-1,TRBV24-1,-,CATSRSYNEQFF
TRBJ1-2,TRBV7-2,-,CASSEGVDYGYTF
TRBJ2-3,TRBV7-8,few,CAGHRLGTQYF
TRBJ1-2,TRBV24-1,-,CATSDLDIPYGYTF
TRBJ2-1,TRBV10-2,-,CASSELAGAHNEQFF
TRBJ2-5,TRBV10-2,-,CASSEVDVKTQYF
TRBJ2-7,TRBV9,-,CASSVAGGGYEQYF
TRBJ2-7,TRBV19,-,CASSMRGYEQYF
TRBJ1-2,TRBV10-3,-,CAITPNRGYGYTF
TRBJ2-7,TRBV4-2,many,CASSQEDSTVYEQYF
TRBJ2-7,TRBV19,-,CASSMEVAYEQYF
TRBJ2-7,TRBV5-6,-,CASSEPYEQYF
TRBJ2-7,TRBV15,-,CATGTGRYEQYF
TRBJ2-7,TRBV12-3/TRBV12-4,once,CASSSQEENYEQYF
TRBJ2-1,TRBV10-3,-,CAISEPGGSYNEQFF
TRBJ2-1,TRBV20-1,-,CSAWTSGGAGDNEQFF
TRBJ2-7,TRBV10-3,-,CAISDQGQYEQYF
TRBJ2-7,TRBV13,-,CASSLSLSSYEQYF
TRBJ1-1,TRBV10-3,-,CAISERESAEAFF
TRBJ2-3,TRBV20-1,-,CSATTSGIADTQYF
TRBJ2-7,TRBV24-1,-,CATSDLGILQYF
TRBJ2-7,TRBV5-1,medium-sized,CASSQGHLGTYEQYF
TRBJ2-1,TRBV11-2,-,CASSPRTSVLYNEQFF
TRBJ1-5,TRBV9,-,CASSAGRTPNQPQHF
TRBJ1-5,TRBV7-8,few,CASSPADSGSQHF
TRBJ2-3,TRBV29-1,-,CSCTGGPNREMDTDTQYF
TRBJ2-7,TRBV7-3,few,CASSRYYEQYF
TRBJ1-2,TRBV19,-,CASNGNLGDGYTF
TRBJ2-2,TRBV20-1,few,CSASDTGELFF
TRBJ1-1,TRBV10-3,-,CAIRQYGEAFF
TRBJ2-3,TRBV20-1,-,CGARDPPVSGGGTDTQYF
TRBJ2-1,TRBV5-1,many,CASSLGPGGGNEQFF
TRBJ2-5,TRBV12-3/TRBV12-4,-,CASRAGQPTETQYF
TRBJ2-3,TRBV6-1,-,CASSGGVVAQSSTDTQYF
TRBJ1-1,TRBV7-2,few,CASKGQKNTEAFF
TRBJ2-5,TRBV24-1,-,CATSEAGTGQETQYF
TRBJ1-6,TRBV12-3/TRBV12-4,-,CASSTTDSPLHF
TRBJ1-4,TRBV20-1,medium-sized,CSATRDSNEKLFF
TRBJ2-5,TRBV12-3/TRBV12-4,many,CASAGARDGSQETQYF
TRBJ2-5,TRBV19,-,CASSMGVAETQYF
TRBJ1-5,TRBV5-4,-,CASSFLDSNDYSNQPQHF
TRBJ2-3,TRBV2,-,CASTDLAGKQDTQYF
TRBJ1-3,TRBV10-3,-,CAISESGAGNTIYF
TRBJ2-3,TRBV20-1,-,CSATDLTRAGDTDTQYF
TRBJ2-3,TRBV2,-,CASSMREDSTDTQYF